This T cell receptor (beta chain) is drawn from a study of control samples from healthy donors and cancer patients. Germline V gives CDR1 SEHNR, CDR2 FQNEAQ (reference sequence). V dropped 5 bases and J dropped 4 bases, with 15 bases sitting between them. This CDR3 comprises 16 residues. Generated by immunoSEQ multiplex PCR, the TCRdb table keeps only in-frame clones and is missing some. The top ten clones hold 5.5% to 7.5% of a sample with under 450,000 clones, roughly 90% of them seen once. This rearrangement joins TRBV7-9 to TRBJ1-6; D perhaps matches TRBD1 (5 bases). The receptor was isolated from a man aged 40-49 years with head and neck cancer. The sample was PBMCs. CDR3 loop: CASSPSDRLYNSPLHF. In DNA, the CDR3 is TGTGCCAGCAGCCCCTCCGACAGACTTTATAATTCACCCCTCCACTTT.